This TCR beta chain came from a study of memory CD4+ T cells and cytomegalovirus serostatus. Trimming took 5 bases from V and 7 from J; bases not matched to a gene: 11. CDR3 length equals 16 residues. CDR1 and CDR2 from the germline V gene are MNHEY and SMNVEV (reference sequence). Single viable CD3+CD4+CD8-CD45RO+ cells were sorted as the memory CD4+ T cells. About this clone: Its antigen is not identified.

Study-wide findings and caveats: Suggested: most of the CMV-linked TCR signature lies in CD4+ memory cells. CD4+ memory repertoires contained about two fifths of the 164 reported CMV TCRbeta sequences.

Clones were read by immunoSEQ multiplex PCR, and TCRdb kept only the in-frame ones, dropping some. The sample has some 65,000 clones, around 82% seen once. This TCR came from an adult in good health and CMV-seronegative. Some clones in this sample may be carry-over from other donors' samples. Material: memory CD4+ T cells from blood. This chain links TRBV27 with TRBJ2-2; the match to TRBD1 covers 9 bases. The CDR3 DNA reads as TGTGCCAGCAGTCAACAAACAGGGGGCGTGGGCGGGGAGCTGTTTTTT. Translation gives CASSQQTGGVGGELFF.